Shown below are 32 T cell receptor beta chains from a single sample sequenced in a study of control samples from healthy donors and cancer patients. Measured with immunoSEQ multiplex PCR; TCRdb has only the in-frame clones, and not every one. The sample carries about 61,000 clones, around 87% recorded once. Source material: PBMCs. These receptors came from a man between 60 and 75 years old with colorectal cancer.

The chain is built from TRBV6-6 and TRBJ1-4; D is uncertain. The CDR3 spans 12 residues. The ends were cut back, 0 bases at V and 7 bases at J, with 3 bases in the middle. Germline assignment: CDR1 MNHNY and CDR2 SVGAGI (reference sequence). The CDR3 here is CASSYSREKLFF. The CDR3 DNA reads TGTGCCAGCAGTTACTCGCGTGAAAAACTGTTTTTT.

V and J are TRBV6-6 and TRBJ1-5; D not certain. Germline CDR1 and CDR2: MNHNY and SVGAGI (reference sequence). Trimming stripped 2 bases from V and 3 bases from J, with 8 bases between. CDR3 length equals 14 residues. The CDR3 sequence: CASSYSTINQPQHF. CDR3 nucleotide sequence: TGTGCCAGCAGTTACAGCACGATCAATCAGCCCCAGCATTTT.

This chain uses TRBV2 with TRBJ1-6; 8 bases map to TRBD1. The trim removed 6 bases at V and 9 bases at J, leaving 7 bases unmatched. There are 14 residues in the CDR3. Per the germline V gene, CDR1 is SNHLY and CDR2 is FYNNEI. In DNA form, the CDR3 reads TGTGCCAGCAGCTACCCAGGGGGCGGTTCACCCCTCCACTTT. Translated: CASSYPGGGSPLHF.

The chain couples TRBV11-2 to TRBJ2-7, with 7 bases that match TRBD2. V lost 0 bases, J lost 1 base, and 9 bases stayed unmatched. Germline loops: CDR1 SGHAT, CDR2 FQNNGV. This CDR3 is built from 17 residues. This chain's CDR3 is CASSLDVGRVVSYEQYF. The DNA of the CDR3 is TGTGCCAGCAGCTTAGATGTAGGGAGGGTGGTATCCTACGAGCAGTACTTC.

The chain links TRBV5-4 to TRBJ2-1; no reliable D call. Germline V gives CDR1 SGHNT, CDR2 YYREEE (reference sequence). CDR3 size: 13 residues. Trimming took off 2 bases at V and 5 bases at J, with 8 bases between the two ends. For the CDR3, the DNA is TGTGCCAGCAGCTTCGTTGTAGACAATGAGCAGTTCTTC. Its protein product is CASSFVVDNEQFF.

J is TRBJ2-1 and V is TRBV5-6, with 12 nucleotides matching TRBD2. CDR1 and CDR2 from the germline V gene are SGHDT and YYEEEE. The CDR3 runs 14 residues. The ends lost 4 bases at V and 5 bases at J; junction bases unmatched: 1. CDR3 nucleotide sequence: TGTGCCAGCAGCAGACTAGCGGGGGACAATGAGCAGTTCTTC. This sequence encodes CASSRLAGDNEQFF.

This sequence joins TRBV5-1 and TRBJ2-3; D ambiguous. The germline V gene encodes CDR1 SGHRS and CDR2 YFSETQ. V dropped 0 bases and J dropped 6 bases, with 8 bases sitting between them. The CDR3 runs 13 residues. CDR3 residues: CASSLDRRDTQYF. The CDR3 bases are TGCGCCAGCAGCTTGGATAGGCGGGATACGCAGTATTTT.

The gene calls are TRBV5-1 and TRBJ2-5, with 9 bases matching TRBD2. Germline V gene data show CDR1 as SGHRS and CDR2 as YFSETQ. The CDR3 extends over 15 amino acids. With 4 bases clipped from V and 5 bases from J, the junction kept 9 bases outside the gene matches. The CDR3 nucleotides are TGCGCCAGCAGCGGGGGACTCGCGGGGGGGGAGACCCAGTACTTC. This encodes CASSGGLAGGETQYF.

The V and J genes are TRBV2 and TRBJ2-3; TRBD2 might be the D (6 bases). The CDR3 sequence is 15 residues long. Per germline, CDR1 SNHLY and CDR2 FYNNEI. Trimming took 4 bases from V and 3 from J, leaving 14 bases between them. Written as DNA, the CDR3 is TGTGCCAGCAGTGGGGAAGGACTATCAACAGATACGCAGTATTTT. Residues: CASSGEGLSTDTQYF.

The V call is TRBV6-6, the J call TRBJ2-7; maybe TRBD2 (7 bases). CDR3 length equals 14 residues. Trimming shortened V by 7 bases and J by 2 bases, and 15 bases separated the two germline ends. The germline V gene encodes CDR1 MNHNY and CDR2 SVGAGI (reference sequence). The CDR3 loop is CASIGGANAYEQYF. The CDR3 DNA is TGTGCCAGCATTGGGGGGGCGAATGCCTACGAGCAGTACTTC.

The chain carries TRBV3-1 (or the pseudogene TRBV3-2) and TRBJ2-2; a weak D match, TRBD1 (5 bases). V lost 1 base and J lost 4, with 13 bases in between. The germline gives CDR1 LGHDT, CDR2 YNNKEL (reference sequence). The CDR3 loop spans 16 amino acids. The CDR3 nucleotides read TGTGCCAGCAGCCAAGCAAAAGGGGATGGCACCGGGGAGCTGTTTTTT. Protein sequence: CASSQAKGDGTGELFF.

This chain connects TRBV6-2 or TRBV6-3 to TRBJ2-5; D is possibly TRBD1 (5 bases). This CDR3 comprises 14 residues. The germline V gene encodes CDR1 MNHEY and CDR2 SVGEGT. V was trimmed by 0 bases and J by 7 bases, leaving 12 bases between them. This CDR3 reads CASSYSGPLGTQYF. In DNA, the CDR3 is TGTGCCAGCAGTTACTCGGGGCCCCTTGGGACCCAGTACTTC.

The gene calls are TRBV4-2 and TRBJ1-4; the D gene is possibly TRBD1 (5 bases). The CDR3 spans 16 residues. V lost 4 bases to trimming and J lost 8 bases, with 20 bases between them. The germline V gene encodes CDR1 LGHNA and CDR2 YNFKEQ. CDR3 coding DNA: TGTGCCAGCAGCCCCAATGTATTGGACATATCAGAAAAACTGTTTTTT. Protein product: CASSPNVLDISEKLFF.

This sequence joins TRBV29-1 and TRBJ2-6; D unclear. V lost 5 bases and J 0 bases, leaving 5 bases between the germline ends. This CDR3 is built from 13 residues. CDR1 SQVTM and CDR2 ANQGSEA come from the germline V gene. As DNA, the CDR3 is TGCAGCGTTCTCCTCTCTGGGGCCAACGTCCTGACTTTC. It codes for CSVLLSGANVLTF.

The J gene is TRBJ2-3, the V gene TRBV28; D not certain. Germline CDR1 and CDR2: MDHEN and SYDVKM. Deletions cut 4 bases from V and 7 bases from J, with 12 bases between. This CDR3 is 13 amino acids long. CDR3 nucleotide sequence: TGTGCCAGCAGTTCCCCTACTCGGAATACGCAGTATTTT. It yields the protein CASSSPTRNTQYF.

This clone was detected a few times. The chain uses TRBV29-1 and TRBJ1-2; no definite D call. This CDR3 contains 14 residues. Trimming stripped 2 bases from V and 4 bases from J, with 14 bases between. The V gene's germline CDR1 is SQVTM and CDR2 ANQGSEA. CDR3 in DNA: TGCAGCGTTGAAACGGGGAGATCGGGCTATGGCTACACCTTC. Protein sequence: CSVETGRSGYGYTF.

The chain has TRBV11-3 and TRBJ1-2; D may be TRBD1 (5 bases). Per germline, CDR1 SGHNT and CDR2 YENEEA. V was pared by 4 bases and J by 6 bases, with 15 bases between. This CDR3 has 14 amino acids. CDR3 sequence reads: CASSSYREGHGYTF. CDR3 bases: TGTGCCAGCAGCTCCTATAGGGAGGGGCATGGCTACACCTTC.

This clone was observed once. The chain uses TRBV21-1 and TRBJ1-5; the table's D call, TRBD1, was not checked against the DNA. TRBV21-1 is listed as a pseudogene. The CDR3 length is 17 residues. The CDR3 DNA sequence: TGTGCCAGCAGCAAAGCCCGGCAGGGGGAGGGCAATCAGCCCCAGCATTTT. It encodes CASSKARQGEGNQPQHF.

The chain carries TRBV4-1 and TRBJ2-3; either TRBD1 or TRBD2 may fit D (5 bases each). V was clipped by 1 base and J by 8 bases, with 16 bases between them. The CDR3 totals 15 residues. Germline lookup yields CDR1 MGHRA and CDR2 YSYEKL. Written as DNA, the CDR3 is TGCGCCAGCAGCCAAGGTAGAGCGAGGGGAGTTACGCAGTATTTT. Residues: CASSQGRARGVTQYF.

V usage is TRBV18 and J usage is TRBJ2-5; TRBD1 is a possible D gene (6 bases). The germline V gene encodes CDR1 KGHSH and CDR2 LQKENI. The CDR3 runs to 14 residues. V was pared by 0 bases and J by 2 bases, with 7 bases between. CDR3 residues: CASSPPTGQETQYF. As DNA, the CDR3 is TGTGCCAGCTCACCACCGACAGGACAAGAGACCCAGTACTTC. The whole variable domain, remainder taken from reference TRBV18 and TRBJ2-5, is NAGVMQNPRHLVRRRGQEARLRCSPMKGHSHVYWYRQLPEEGLKFMVYLQKENIIDESGMPKERFSAEFPKEGPSILRIQQVVRGDSAAYFCASSPPTGQETQYFGPGTRLLVL.

A single count supports this clone. CDR3 coding DNA: TGTGCCAGCAGCAGGGTGGGTAATTCACCCCTCCACTTT. Amino acid sequence: CASSRVGNSPLHF. The V call is TRBV3-1 (or the pseudogene TRBV3-2), the J call TRBJ1-6; D gene uncertain. The CDR3 spans 13 residues. V lost 5 bases and J 6 bases, leaving 8 bases between the germline ends. The germline gives CDR1 LGHDT, CDR2 YNNKEL (reference sequence).

V and J are TRBV3-1 (or the pseudogene TRBV3-2) and TRBJ1-2; weak D call: TRBD1 (6 bases). V was shortened by 0 bases and J by 3 bases, with 11 bases between the two germline ends. The CDR3 consists of 15 residues. Germline CDR1 and CDR2: LGHDT and YNNKEL (reference sequence). The CDR3, as DNA: TGTGCCAGCAGCCAAGATAGCAGGGGAGACTATGGCTACACCTTC. Amino acids: CASSQDSRGDYGYTF.

The genes are TRBV7-9 and TRBJ2-5; tentative D call: TRBD1 (5 bases). Germline-derived CDR1 and CDR2 are SEHNR and FQNEAQ (reference sequence). The V end lost 2 bases, the J end lost 2 bases, and 21 bases lay between the germline ends. The CDR3 runs 18 residues. CDR3 in amino acids: CASSLLKDTSSLQETQYF. The CDR3 nucleotides are TGTGCCAGCAGCTTACTCAAGGACACCTCCTCCCTACAAGAGACCCAGTACTTC.

The rearrangement joins TRBV6-5 to TRBJ1-2; D is unclear. There are 12 residues in the CDR3. CDR1 and CDR2 (germline): MNHEY, SVGAGI. Deletions cut 7 bases from V and 3 bases from J, with 9 bases between. The CDR3 loop reads CASTSVDYGYTF. The CDR3 nucleotides are TGTGCCAGCACGTCCGTAGACTATGGCTACACCTTC.

This chain links TRBV9 with TRBJ2-1; D gene unclear. Trimming removed 1 base from V and 5 bases from J, with 4 bases in between. CDR3 length: 12 amino acids. Looked up from germline, CDR1 is SGDLS and CDR2 is YYNGEE. The chain's CDR3 is CASSVTDNEQFF. CDR3 DNA sequence: TGTGCCAGCAGCGTAACGGACAATGAGCAGTTCTTC.

V usage is TRBV2 and J usage is TRBJ2-7; tentatively, D is TRBD2 (6 bases). Germline-derived CDR1 and CDR2 are SNHLY and FYNNEI. V lost 6 bases and J lost 4, with 19 bases in between. This CDR3 region has 15 residues. Here the CDR3 DNA reads TGTGCCAGCAGGCTCCCGGGACCTGGGGGGTACGAGCAGTACTTC. As protein: CASRLPGPGGYEQYF.

This clone was detected only a few times. J is TRBJ2-7 and V is TRBV11-2, with D uncertain. The CDR3 spans 14 residues. Germline assignment: CDR1 SGHAT and CDR2 FQNNGV. Trimming stripped 2 bases from V and 3 bases from J, with 11 bases between. CDR3 sequence: CASSLLDLHYEQYF. The DNA of the CDR3 is TGTGCCAGCAGCTTACTCGACCTACACTACGAGCAGTACTTC.

The chain uses TRBV4-1 and TRBJ1-2; no firm D call. The germline V and J ends were trimmed by 0 bases and 7 bases, with 21 bases remaining between them. The CDR3 is made up of 17 amino acids. Looked up from germline, CDR1 is MGHRA and CDR2 is YSYEKL. CDR3: CASSQDPLNIPFGGYTF. The CDR3 coding sequence is TGCGCCAGCAGCCAAGATCCCTTGAACATCCCGTTCGGTGGCTACACCTTC.

V gene TRBV4-1 combines with J gene TRBJ2-1, with D perhaps matching TRBD2 (5 bases). The CDR3 has 13 amino acids. The germline V and J ends were trimmed by 0 bases and 12 bases, with 12 bases remaining between them. Germline assignment: CDR1 MGHRA and CDR2 YSYEKL. CDR3 coding DNA: TGCGCCAGCAGCCAAGAAGGACTCGGCGGGCAGTTCTTC. Its translation is CASSQEGLGGQFF.

The chain recombines TRBV28 with TRBJ1-5; 7 nucleotides agree with TRBD1. In germline, CDR1 is MDHEN, CDR2 SYDVKM. This CDR3 comprises 16 residues. With 3 bases clipped from V and 5 bases from J, the junction kept 10 bases outside the gene matches. The CDR3 is CASSFLDRILYQPQHF. CDR3 nucleotides: TGTGCCAGCAGTTTTCTGGACAGGATATTATATCAGCCCCAGCATTTT.

V is TRBV6-5 and J is TRBJ1-5, with D perhaps TRBD1 (6 bases). The CDR3 spans 14 residues. Germline V gene data show CDR1 as MNHEY and CDR2 as SVGAGI. The ends were cut back, 5 bases at V and 5 bases at J, with 13 bases in the middle. CDR3 nucleotides: TGTGCCAGCAGTCCCACACAGGGCTATCAGCCCCAGCATTTT. Translation gives CASSPTQGYQPQHF.

This chain connects TRBV6-4 to TRBJ2-3; 9 bases line up with TRBD2. Germline trimming cut 4 bases from V and 5 bases from J; bases unmatched to any gene: 7. Germline V lookup: CDR1 MRHNA, CDR2 SNTAGT. The CDR3 length is 15 residues. CDR3 nucleotides: TGTGCCAGCAGTGCAGCGGGGGGCAGGATAGATACGCAGTATTTT. Amino acid sequence: CASSAAGGRIDTQYF.